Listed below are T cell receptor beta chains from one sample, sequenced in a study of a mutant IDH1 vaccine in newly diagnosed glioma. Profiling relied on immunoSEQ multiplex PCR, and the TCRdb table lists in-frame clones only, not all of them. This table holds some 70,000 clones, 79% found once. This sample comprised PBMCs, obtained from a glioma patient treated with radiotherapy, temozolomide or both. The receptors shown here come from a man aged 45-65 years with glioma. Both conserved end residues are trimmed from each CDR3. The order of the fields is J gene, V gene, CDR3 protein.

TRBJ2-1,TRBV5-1,ASSETGQGYEQF
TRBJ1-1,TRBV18,ASSPPAIHTEAF
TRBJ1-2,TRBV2,ASREGSNYGYT
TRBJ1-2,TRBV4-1,ASSQDRQGRSGYT
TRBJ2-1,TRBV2,ASHSTGNNEQF
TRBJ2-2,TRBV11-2,ASSVMAGNTGELF
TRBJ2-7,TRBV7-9,ASSFRSAHEQY
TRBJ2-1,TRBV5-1,ASSLGKAGGRYNEQF
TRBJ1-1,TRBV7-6,ASSPGLRFEAF
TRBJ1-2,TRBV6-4,ASSDSGTGGRGYT
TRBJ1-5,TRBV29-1,SVASGGNQPQH
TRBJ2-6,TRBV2,ASRTTGRTAGANVLT
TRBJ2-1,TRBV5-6,ASSLVGVSYNEQF
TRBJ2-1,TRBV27,ASSLRGDNEQF
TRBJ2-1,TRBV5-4,ASSTGPLAGEQF
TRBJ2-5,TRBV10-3,ATRDRPQETQY
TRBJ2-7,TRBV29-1,SGQGAGGSYEQY
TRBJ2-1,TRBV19,ASSLYYNEQF
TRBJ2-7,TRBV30,AWRKLAGALTSLRAQY
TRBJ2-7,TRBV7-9,ASSLEFHEQY
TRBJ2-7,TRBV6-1,ASRTGSYEQY
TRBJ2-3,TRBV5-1,ASSLVAGPSTDTQY
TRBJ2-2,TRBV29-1,SVEERGTRNTGELF
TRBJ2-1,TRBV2,AIFGGRNEQF
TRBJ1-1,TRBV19,ASSIGERGNTEAF
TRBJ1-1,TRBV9,ASSQDRNTEAF
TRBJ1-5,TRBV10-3,AISEGQGGQPQH
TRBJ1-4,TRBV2,ASSEADLATNEKLF
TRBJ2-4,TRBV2,ASSGLADSWAKNIQY